This record looks at one T cell receptor beta chain sequence and its context. This record comes from a study of blood T cell repertoires in COVID-19. About the research overall: Spain, Italy and the United States supplied samples that represented acute and convalescent COVID-19. T cells, B-cell-depleted T cells, or PBMCs provided the cDNA or gDNA that served as material.

In the authors' workflow: From reference gene primer amplification, estimates of nucleated cell counts were derived. TCRdb keeps only in-frame clones here, not all; method: immunoSEQ multiplex PCR. V and J calls and clone size are those listed in that table; D and trimming were worked out from the DNA. The sample records about 23,000 clones, approximately 84% being singletons. Per the germline V gene, CDR1 is LGHNA and CDR2 is YNFKEQ. With 4 bases clipped from V and 4 bases from J, the junction kept 2 bases outside the gene matches. This CDR3 spans 15 amino acids. The source is a woman of 80 years or more with acute or convalescent COVID-19. The rearrangement joins TRBV4-2 to TRBJ2-1, with TRBD2 identical over 12 bases. The sample was peripheral blood. In DNA form, the CDR3 reads TGTGCCAGCAGCCTCGGACTAGCGGGGTACAATGAGCAGTTCTTC. Protein: CASSLGLAGYNEQFF.